Given below is one TCR beta chain in context. This entry comes from a study of technical replicates of blood from a few donors. The table came from immunoSEQ multiplex PCR; TCRdb's copy has only in-frame clones and leaves some out. The sample has about 80,000 clones, roughly nine tenths seen once. J was trimmed by 5 bases and V by 5 bases; bases with no gene match: 6. The CDR3 runs to 15 residues. The V gene's germline CDR1 is SGHDT and CDR2 YYEEEE. This receptor was obtained from a human donor in good health. Material for sequencing was T cells isolated from PBMCs. V is TRBV5-6 and J is TRBJ2-1; 11 nucleotides agree with TRBD2. CDR3 nucleotide sequence: TGTGCCAGCAGTATCACTAGCGGGAGTCACAATGAGCAGTTCTTC. This codes for CASSITSGSHNEQFF. Full variable domain (outside the CDR3, taken from reference TRBV5-6 and TRBJ2-1): DAGVTQSPTHLIKTRGQQVTLRCSPKSGHDTVSWYQQALGQGPQFIFQYYEEEERQRGNFPDRFSGHQFPNYSSELNVNALLLGDSALYLCASSITSGSHNEQFFGPGTRLTVL.